This T cell receptor beta chain was observed in a study of cytomegalovirus exposure and HLA in healthy donors. Trimming cost V 4 bases and J 6 bases; bases outside gene matches: 6. Germline assignment: CDR1 SGDLS and CDR2 YYNGEE. This CDR3 has 14 amino acids. PCR primers comprised 60 Vbeta and 13 Jbeta primers. Repertoires were generated with immunoSEQ multiplex PCR, while TCRdb's copy carries only in-frame clones and drops some. The sample consists of some 96,000 clones, approximately 78% of them appearing once. General observations from the study: Compared with the roughly 700-donor mean, an Asian-associated ancestry cluster reportedly had fewer N-insertions, according to a later analysis.

As regards this clone: What it binds is not known.

V is TRBV9 and J is TRBJ2-1; 8 bases are shared with TRBD2. The sample was PBMCs. The sequence was collected from a woman in her sixties or seventies in good health and CMV-seronegative. The CDR3 DNA reads as TGTGCCAGCAGCTCCGGGACTAGACCCAATGAGCAGTTCTTC. Its translation is CASSSGTRPNEQFF.